The text below deals with one T cell receptor beta chain. The antigen remains undetermined. These data belong to a study of cytomegalovirus exposure and HLA in healthy donors. Looked up from germline, CDR1 is SGHVS and CDR2 is FQNEAQ. The CDR3 is made up of 14 amino acids. V was cut by 5 bases and J by 2 bases, with 12 bases left in between. The study's findings and limits: In a later analysis, a missense DCLRE1C variant was linked to TCR beta V- and J-gene trimming.

The primer mix had 60 Vbeta and 13 Jbeta primers. TCRdb's table, derived via immunoSEQ multiplex PCR, lists solely in-frame clones and lacks some. The table shows some 120,000 clones, with 73% occurring only once. The gene calls are TRBV7-8 and TRBJ2-5; unclear D gene. The receptor's source is a woman in her 40s in good health and CMV-seronegative. Source material: PBMCs. This CDR3 reads CASSRVTNQETQYF. DNA of the CDR3: TGTGCCAGCAGCCGGGTGACCAATCAAGAGACCCAGTACTTC.